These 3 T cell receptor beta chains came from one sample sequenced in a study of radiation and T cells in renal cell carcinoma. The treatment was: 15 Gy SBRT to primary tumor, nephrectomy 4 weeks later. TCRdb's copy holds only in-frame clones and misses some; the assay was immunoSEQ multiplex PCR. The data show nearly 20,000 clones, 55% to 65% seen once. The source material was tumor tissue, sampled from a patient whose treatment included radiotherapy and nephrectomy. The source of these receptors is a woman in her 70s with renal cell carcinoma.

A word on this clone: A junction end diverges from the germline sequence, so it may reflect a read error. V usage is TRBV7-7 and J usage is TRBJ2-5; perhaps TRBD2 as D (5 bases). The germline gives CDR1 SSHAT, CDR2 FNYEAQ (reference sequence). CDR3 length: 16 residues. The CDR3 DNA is TGTGCTAGCAGCCCCAACCCGGGCAGACTACAAGAGACCCAGTACTTC. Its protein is CASSPNPGRLQETQYF.

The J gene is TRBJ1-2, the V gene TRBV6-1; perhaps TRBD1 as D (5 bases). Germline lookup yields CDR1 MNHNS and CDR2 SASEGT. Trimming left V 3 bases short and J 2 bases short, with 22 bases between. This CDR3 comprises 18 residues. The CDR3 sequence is CASSDPAQQPGGNYGYTF. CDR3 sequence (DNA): TGTGCCAGCAGTGATCCGGCACAACAGCCCGGGGGGAACTATGGCTACACCTTC.

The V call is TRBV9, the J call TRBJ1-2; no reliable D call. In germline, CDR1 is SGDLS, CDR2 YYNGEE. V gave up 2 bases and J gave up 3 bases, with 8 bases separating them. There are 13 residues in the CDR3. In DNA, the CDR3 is TGTGCCAGCAGCGTGAGGACGTACTATGGCTACACCTTC. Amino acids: CASSVRTYYGYTF.